Listed below are T cell receptor beta chains from one sample, sequenced in a study of tumor-infiltrating lymphocytes in primary liver carcinoma. TCRdb fed the multiplex PCR reads into MiXCR, producing one record per CDR3 protein. The sample records about 78,000 distinct CDR3 sequences, 71% being singletons. Sequencing input: liver tumor tissue from sampling region 4. The receptors derive from a woman aged 60 to 75 with primary liver carcinoma and hepatitis B virus infection. Each CDR3 is given with its conserved first and last residue. Fields, in order: V gene, clone size, CDR3 length, D gene, J gene, CDR3 protein, CDR3 DNA. The D gene is left open where the match is weak. Size is stated for part of the rows, as once, few or many counts, or as a class when the clone is expanded.

TRBV15	-	16	-	TRBJ2-1	CATSREGRSSNNEQFF	TGTGCCACCAGCAGAGAGGGGCGGAGCTCCAACAATGAGCAGTTCTTC
TRBV30	many	13	TRBD1	TRBJ1-5	CALSGQGNQPQHF	TGTGCCCTCTCCGGACAGGGGAATCAGCCCCAGCATTTT
TRBV12-3/TRBV12-4	many	12	-	TRBJ2-7	CASSRLEGEQYF	TGTGCCAGCAGTCGACTGGAGGGCGAGCAGTACTTC
TRBV29-1	many	15	TRBD2	TRBJ2-7	CSVEDSGSPPYEQYF	TGCAGCGTTGAGGATAGCGGGAGCCCTCCCTACGAGCAGTACTTC
TRBV11-3	many	14	-	TRBJ2-1	CASSLGREKNEQFF	TGTGCCAGCAGCTTAGGACGGGAGAAAAATGAGCAGTTCTTC
TRBV6-6	many	12	TRBD1	TRBJ2-7	CASGTDSYEQYF	TGTGCCTCAGGGACAGACTCCTACGAGCAGTACTTC
TRBV11-1	-	16	-	TRBJ2-5	CANSIRAIFAQETQYF	TGTGCCAACAGCATCAGGGCAATTTTCGCCCAAGAGACCCAGTACTTC
TRBV14	-	15	-	TRBJ2-1	CVSSQLTSGSNEQFF	TGTGTCAGCAGCCAACTGACTAGTGGGAGCAATGAGCAGTTCTTC
TRBV11-2	-	16	-	TRBJ2-7	CTNSLERQGGTYEQYF	TGTACCAACAGCTTAGAAAGGCAGGGTGGCACCTACGAGCAGTACTTC
TRBV7-8	many	15	-	TRBJ2-3	CASSLDSRSRDTQYF	TGTGCCAGCAGCTTAGACTCTAGATCGCGAGATACGCAGTATTTT
TRBV4-1	many	17	TRBD2	TRBJ2-3	CASSQDLTSGSRDTQYF	TGCGCCAGCAGCCAAGATTTGACTAGCGGGAGTCGGGATACGCAGTATTTT
TRBV4-1	few	17	TRBD2	TRBJ2-2	CASSQEGGWSDIGELFF	TGCGCCAGCAGCCAAGAGGGGGGGTGGTCGGACATCGGGGAGCTGTTTTTT
TRBV12-5	-	15	-	TRBJ2-1	CASALVQGRIDEQFF	TGTGCTAGTGCTTTGGTCCAGGGGAGGATCGATGAGCAGTTCTTC
TRBV30	-	16	-	TRBJ2-1	CAWSIEGGGVINEQFF	TGTGCCTGGAGTATAGAAGGTGGCGGGGTTATAAATGAGCAGTTCTTC
TRBV29-1	-	11	TRBD2	TRBJ2-5	CFIEGLEAQYF	TGCTTCATTGAGGGACTAGAGGCCCAGTACTTC
TRBV4-2	-	16	TRBD2	TRBJ2-7	CAGSQESAGGSYEQYF	TGTGCCGGCAGCCAAGAATCGGCGGGAGGTAGCTATGAACAGTACTTC
TRBV20-1	-	14	TRBD2	TRBJ2-1	CSARSGRAGNEQFF	TGCAGTGCTAGGAGCGGGAGGGCCGGGAATGAGCAGTTCTTC
TRBV6-5	-	15	-	TRBJ2-2	CASRGGDRNTGELFF	TGTGCCAGCAGGGGTGGGGATCGGAACACCGGGGAGCTGTTTTTT
TRBV11-2	-	14	-	TRBJ2-1	CTINLDRPNNEQFF	TGTACCATCAACTTAGATAGGCCCAACAATGAGCAGTTCTTC
TRBV2	-	16	-	TRBJ1-4	CASQKGILGTNEKLFF	TGTGCCAGCCAGAAGGGTATACTGGGAACTAATGAAAAACTGTTTTTT
TRBV29-1	-	11	-	TRBJ1-2	CSSEGWDVYTF	TGCAGCTCTGAGGGGTGGGATGTCTACACCTTC
TRBV6-1	-	15	-	TRBJ1-5	CVNSLREGRYQPQHF	TGTGTCAACAGTCTCCGCGAGGGAAGATACCAGCCCCAGCATTTT
TRBV6-1	many	15	-	TRBJ2-7	CASSKGDLGTYEQYF	TGTGCCAGCAGTAAGGGGGACTTAGGCACTTACGAGCAGTACTTC
TRBV7-9	-	14	-	TRBJ2-3	CTSSPQRATDTQYF	TGTACCAGTAGCCCCCAAAGGGCCACAGATACGCAGTATTTT
TRBV6-6	-	14	-	TRBJ2-5	CASSGRTGKETQYF	TGTGCCAGCAGTGGTAGAACGGGAAAAGAGACCCAGTACTTC
TRBV12-3/TRBV12-4	-	14	TRBD1	TRBJ2-3	CARSWTGPADTQYF	TGTGCCCGCAGTTGGACAGGTCCAGCAGATACGCAGTATTTC
TRBV4-1	-	16	TRBD2	TRBJ2-1	CAGSQATSGDVNEQFF	TGCGCCGGCAGCCAAGCGACTAGCGGGGATGTCAATGAGCAGTTCTTC
TRBV6-1	many	14	-	TRBJ1-5	CASSPTGDYQPQHF	TGTGCCAGCTCTCCGACAGGCGACTATCAGCCCCAGCATTTT
TRBV7-9	-	16	TRBD1	TRBJ2-1	CASSLARTGRMDEQFF	TGTGCCAGCAGCTTAGCTCGGACAGGGCGGATGGATGAGCAGTTCTTC
TRBV29-1	-	13	-	TRBJ1-4	CSIGTRGDEKLFF	TGCAGCATTGGGACACGGGGCGATGAAAAACTGTTTTTT
TRBV11-3	-	17	TRBD1	TRBJ2-3	CASNLSSRPLRTGTQYF	TGTGCCAGCAACTTATCGTCTCGGCCGCTACGGACAGGTACGCAGTATTTT
TRBV6-1	-	15	-	TRBJ1-5	CVSSDPRGNRQPQHF	TGTGTCAGCAGTGACCCTCGTGGAAATCGGCAGCCCCAGCACTTT
TRBV29-1	many	13	TRBD1	TRBJ1-5	CSVGTGYNQPQHF	TGCAGCGTTGGGACAGGGTACAATCAGCCCCAGCATTTT
TRBV5-1	many	14	-	TRBJ2-6	CASSLTAGANVLTF	TGCGCCAGCAGCTTGACAGCTGGGGCCAACGTCCTGACTTTC
TRBV6-5	-	14	TRBD1	TRBJ1-1	CASRLDRVNSEAFF	TGTGCCAGCAGGCTGGACAGGGTGAACAGTGAAGCTTTCTTT